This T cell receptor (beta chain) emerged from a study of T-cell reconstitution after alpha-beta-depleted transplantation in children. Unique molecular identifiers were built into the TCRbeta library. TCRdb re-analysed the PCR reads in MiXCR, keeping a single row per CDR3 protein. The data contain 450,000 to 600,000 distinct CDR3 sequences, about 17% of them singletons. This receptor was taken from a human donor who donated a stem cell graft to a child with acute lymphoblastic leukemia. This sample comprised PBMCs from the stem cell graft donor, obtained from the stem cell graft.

The CDR3, as DNA: TGCGCCAGCAGTGACGGGGTGGGTTACGAGCAGTACTTC. Translating gives CASSDGVGYEQYF. The chain uses TRBV10-2 and TRBJ2-7; D is perhaps TRBD2 (5 bases). Deletions cut 3 bases from V and 4 bases from J, with 10 bases between. Germline CDR1 and CDR2: WSHSY and SAAADI. The CDR3 consists of 13 residues.